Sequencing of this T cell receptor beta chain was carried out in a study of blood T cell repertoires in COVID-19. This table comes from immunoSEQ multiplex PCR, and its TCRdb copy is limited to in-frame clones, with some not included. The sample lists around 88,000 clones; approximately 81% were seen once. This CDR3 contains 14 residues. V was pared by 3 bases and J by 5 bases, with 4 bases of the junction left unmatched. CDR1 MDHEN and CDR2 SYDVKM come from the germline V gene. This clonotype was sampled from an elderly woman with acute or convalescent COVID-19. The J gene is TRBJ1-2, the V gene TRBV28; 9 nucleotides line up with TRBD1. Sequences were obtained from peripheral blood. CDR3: CASSFDRGYYGYTF. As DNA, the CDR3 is TGTGCCAGCAGTTTCGACAGGGGGTATTATGGCTACACCTTC.